The TCR beta chain described here comes from a study of spatial heterogeneity in lung cancer. Germline V gene data show CDR1 as SGHTA and CDR2 as FQGNSA. The CDR3 runs to 15 residues. V lost 5 bases to trimming and J lost 6 bases; unmatched junction nucleotides: 7. TCRdb processed the 5' RACE reads anew with MiXCR; each CDR3 protein has one entry. This sample carries about 500 distinct CDR3 sequences, 15% to 20% of them seen once, and the ten largest clones take approximately 23%. The time point denotes: sample taken at primary tumor resection. Unsorted tumor, nontumor lung tissue or cryopreserved PBMC supplied the whole RNA. As concerns this clonotype: A library made for alpha chains picked up this beta chain off target, so its size means little.

This receptor was obtained from a male donor with early-stage non-small cell lung cancer. Here the sequenced sample was normal lung tissue next to the tumor, taken at surgery. V gene TRBV7-2 combines with J gene TRBJ2-7; 13 bases match TRBD2. The CDR3 reads CASSPRTSGSREQYF. The CDR3 DNA sequence: TGTGCCAGCAGCCCCAGGACTAGCGGGAGCCGCGAGCAGTACTTC.